Presented here are 25 T cell receptor beta chains from one specimen sequenced in a study of T cells after yellow fever vaccination. MiXCR, run by TCRdb on the 5' RACE reads, gives a single entry per CDR3 protein. The sample records 450,000 to 550,000 distinct CDR3 sequences, about a fifth being singletons. Sequences were derived from PBMCs, sampled roughly 20 days after the first yellow fever vaccination. The receptors were gathered from a man younger than 35 who received the YFV17D yellow fever vaccine.

This clonotype occurred a few times. The chain joins TRBV5-5 to TRBJ2-1; D ambiguous. Trimming cost V 4 bases and J 5 bases, with 7 bases left between them. The CDR3 has 12 amino acids. Germline-derived CDR1 and CDR2 are SGHKS and YYEKEE (reference sequence). The CDR3 sequence: CASSGLNNEQFF. In DNA, the CDR3 is TGTGCCAGCAGCGGCTTGAACAATGAGCAGTTCTTC.

V gene TRBV12-3 or TRBV12-4 combines with J gene TRBJ1-4, with a tentative D call TRBD1 (5 bases). This CDR3 has 15 residues. The ends were cut back, 8 bases at V and 7 bases at J, with 20 bases in the middle. CDR3 in DNA: TGTGCCAGCTCGCCCCCTCAGGGCGGGGGTGAAAAACTGTTTTTT. Translating gives CASSPPQGGGEKLFF.

A few counts support this clonotype. The chain employs TRBV29-1 and TRBJ1-1, with a tentative D call TRBD1 (5 bases). Germline CDR1 is SQVTM and CDR2 is ANQGSEA. The V gene lost 6 bases and the J gene lost 4 bases, with 9 bases spanning the gap. The CDR3 length is 11 residues. The CDR3 nucleotides are TGCAGCGTGGCAGGGTCCACTGAAGCTTTCTTT. Translating it yields CSVAGSTEAFF.

This clonotype showed up just a few times. The chain joins TRBV7-2 to TRBJ1-5; D unclear. The V end was cut by 1 base, the J end by 7 bases, with 17 bases between. CDR1 is SGHTA and CDR2 is FQGNSA in the germline V gene. The CDR3 runs 16 residues. The CDR3 nucleotides read TGTGCCAGCAGCTTAGAAGGATTTCGGGATAGGCAGCCCCAGCATTTT. Protein: CASSLEGFRDRQPQHF.

This clonotype was seen only a few times. The chain joins TRBV7-2 to TRBJ1-1; TRBD1 might be the D (5 bases). The germline V gene encodes CDR1 SGHTA and CDR2 FQGNSA. The CDR3 totals 13 residues. The V end was cut by 5 bases, the J end by 6 bases, with 13 bases between. The CDR3 is CASSPRQLSEAFF. CDR3 coding DNA: TGTGCCAGCAGCCCCCGACAGTTGTCTGAAGCTTTCTTT.

The chain has TRBV11-2 and TRBJ2-2; unclear D gene. Trimming stripped 0 bases from V and 6 bases from J, with 11 bases between. Germline CDR1 reads SGHAT; CDR2 reads FQNNGV. The CDR3 totals 15 residues. The CDR3: CASSLDSRPAGELFF. The DNA for the CDR3 is TGTGCCAGCAGCTTAGATTCCAGACCCGCCGGGGAGCTGTTTTTT.

This clonotype was seen more than once but under ten times. This rearrangement joins TRBV5-1 to TRBJ2-2, with D possibly matching TRBD2 (6 bases). Germline V CDR1 and CDR2: SGHRS, YFSETQ. The CDR3 is 15 residues long. V was clipped by 4 bases and J by 3 bases, with 13 bases between them. The CDR3 DNA follows: TGCGCCAGCAGCCCTGGGGGGTTCGACACCGGGGAGCTGTTTTTT. Amino acids: CASSPGGFDTGELFF.

The chain recombines TRBV19 with TRBJ2-7, with D perhaps matching TRBD1 (5 bases). The CDR3 has 13 residues. The V end was cut by 3 bases, the J end by 6 bases, with 12 bases between. The V gene's germline CDR1 is LNHDA and CDR2 SQIVND (reference sequence). CDR3 sequence: CASSMGPLFEQYF. DNA for the CDR3: TGTGCCAGTAGTATGGGGCCCTTATTCGAGCAGTACTTC.

The chain is built from TRBV5-1 and TRBJ2-5; D remains ambiguous. This CDR3 is 15 amino acids long. With 1 base removed from V and 1 base from J, the gap between germline ends came to 11 bases. CDR1 SGHRS and CDR2 YFSETQ come from the germline V gene. The DNA for the CDR3 is TGCGCCAGCAGCTTGATTGGGCCGACCCAAGAGACCCAGTACTTC. This translates into CASSLIGPTQETQYF.

The genes are TRBV12-3 or TRBV12-4 and TRBJ2-7; TRBD2 matches at 8 bases. The CDR3 has 12 amino acids. CDR3 sequence reads: CASSIAGTEQYV. The DNA for the CDR3 is TGTGCCAGCAGTATAGCGGGGACCGAGCAGTACGTC.

In its sample, this clonotype was seen once. V usage is TRBV27 and J usage is TRBJ1-1; no clear D. This CDR3 has 12 residues. The germline CDR1 and CDR2 sequences are MNHEY and SMNVEV (reference sequence). Trimming pared 2 bases from V and 6 bases from J, leaving 7 bases between. The CDR3 spells CASSLHGAEAFF. The DNA for the CDR3 is TGTGCCAGCAGTTTACATGGAGCTGAAGCTTTCTTT.

This clonotype was counted between two and nine times. This chain uses TRBV29-1 with TRBJ2-7, with 9 bases matching TRBD1. The CDR3 has 16 residues. Per the germline V gene, CDR1 is SQVTM and CDR2 is ANQGSEA. This chain's CDR3 is CRSGQGGVEGDYEQYV. As DNA, the CDR3 is TGCAGGTCGGGACAGGGAGGGGTCGAAGGGGACTACGAGCAGTACGTC.

This clonotype was picked up a small number of times. This chain links TRBV27 with TRBJ2-5, with TRBD1 as a possible D gene (5 bases). Between the trimmed V and J ends, which lost 10 bases and 4 bases, there was a span of 13 bases. This CDR3 spans 12 amino acids. CDR1 MNHEY and CDR2 SMNVEV come from the germline V gene (reference sequence). The CDR3 nucleotides are TGTGCCACCAGGACATCGGCAGAGACCCAGTACTTC. It translates to CATRTSAETQYF.

The V gene is TRBV6-2 or TRBV6-3, the J gene TRBJ1-2; D is ambiguous. The CDR3 is made up of 14 amino acids. CDR1 and CDR2 from the germline V gene are MNHEY and SVGEGT. The V end lost 5 bases, the J end lost 0 bases, and 10 bases lay between the germline ends. The CDR3 reads CASSRWSANYGYTF. For the CDR3, the DNA is TGTGCCAGCAGTCGGTGGAGCGCTAACTATGGCTACACCTTC.

In this sample, this clonotype turned up a few times. The chain combines TRBV12-3 or TRBV12-4 with TRBJ2-7, with 14 bases matching TRBD2. The CDR3 loop spans 14 amino acids. J was trimmed by 3 bases and V by 10 bases; bases with no gene match: 5. This CDR3 is CATGLAGGGYEQYF. CDR3 DNA: TGTGCCACCGGACTAGCGGGGGGAGGCTACGAGCAGTACTTC.

The CDR3 DNA follows: TGTGCCAGCACCCCACCCAGCGGGGAGCTGTTTTTT. Its protein is CASTPPSGELFF. The V and J genes are TRBV9 and TRBJ2-2; D unclear. CDR1 and CDR2 from the germline V gene are SGDLS and YYNGEE. The CDR3 is 12 residues long. V shed 6 bases and J shed 7 bases, with 10 bases lying between them.

The rearrangement links TRBV10-3 to TRBJ1-4; D uncertain. V was trimmed by 2 bases and J by 7 bases, leaving 14 bases between them. Germline V gene sequence: CDR1 ENHRY, CDR2 SYGVKD. The CDR3 loop spans 15 amino acids. Written as DNA, the CDR3 is TGTGCCATCAGTGAGACGGAAGGCCTCGGTGAAAAACTGTTTTTT. It is translated as CAISETEGLGEKLFF.

This clonotype was picked up a small number of times. This CDR3 is CAILGQGTTGANVLTF. The CDR3, as DNA: TGTGCCATCCTGGGACAGGGTACGACTGGGGCCAACGTCCTGACTTTC. V gene TRBV10-3 combines with J gene TRBJ2-6; 9 bases agree with TRBD1. Germline V gene data show CDR1 as ENHRY and CDR2 as SYGVKD. J gave up 2 bases and V 8 bases, and 7 bases lay outside the gene matches. This CDR3 has 16 residues.

The chain employs TRBV20-1 and TRBJ1-4, with D uncertain. The CDR3 totals 11 residues. Germline CDR1 DFQATT, CDR2 SNEGSKA (reference sequence). V lost 5 bases to trimming and J lost 8 bases, with 9 bases between them. The CDR3 DNA is TGCAGTGCTCCTTTTGGGGAAAAACTGTTTTTT. It encodes CSAPFGEKLFF.

The J gene is TRBJ2-1, the V gene TRBV9; D ambiguous. V was cut by 0 bases and J by 3 bases, with 7 bases left in between. There are 14 residues in the CDR3. The germline V gene encodes CDR1 SGDLS and CDR2 YYNGEE. CDR3 DNA sequence: TGTGCCAGCAGCGTAGAAGGTAGCTACAATGAGCAGTTCTTC. Translated: CASSVEGSYNEQFF.

This chain connects TRBV4-1 to TRBJ2-7; D is ambiguous. Germline values: CDR1 MGHRA, CDR2 YSYEKL. The CDR3 covers 15 residues. The V end was cut by 3 bases, the J end by 2 bases, with 14 bases between. The CDR3 bases are TGCGCCAGCAGCCATACGGCGGCAGGAGCCTACGAGCAGTACGTC. As protein: CASSHTAAGAYEQYV.

The V and J genes are TRBV20-1 and TRBJ2-7; D might be TRBD2 (5 bases). CDR3 size: 13 residues. Per the germline V gene, CDR1 is DFQATT and CDR2 is SNEGSKA (reference sequence). The ends were cut back, 4 bases at V and 0 bases at J, with 10 bases in the middle. CDR3 sequence (DNA): TGCAGTGCTACACCGGGAATCTCCTACGAGCAGTACGTC. It specifies CSATPGISYEQYV.

Ten or more counts support this clonotype. The chain couples TRBV12-3 or TRBV12-4 to TRBJ1-1, with TRBD1 matching 12 bases. The CDR3 is 17 residues long. The J segment lost 7 bases and the V segment lost 6 bases, leaving 15 bases of the junction unmatched. CDR3 region: CASSANPGQGAGGEAFF. CDR3 in DNA: TGTGCCAGCAGCGCCAATCCGGGACAGGGGGCCGGGGGTGAAGCTTTCTTT.

The chain combines TRBV7-6 with TRBJ2-1; 8 positions agree with TRBD2. The CDR3 sequence is 17 residues long. The junction had 5 bases not matched to a gene; V was cut back by 1 base and J by 0 bases. CDR1 is SGHVS, CDR2 FNYEAQ, per germline. The CDR3 nucleotides read TGTGCCAGCAGCTTAGTGGCGGGGGGTAGCTCCTACAATGAGCAGTTCTTC. Amino acids: CASSLVAGGSSYNEQFF.

This sequence joins TRBV4-3 and TRBJ1-2; 8 positions agree with TRBD1. CDR3 length equals 15 residues. The V and J ends lost 0 bases and 4 bases, in that order; junction bases with no gene match: 4. Per germline, CDR1 LGHNA and CDR2 YSLEER. CDR3 DNA sequence: TGCGCCAGCAGCCAAGATCGACAGGGGCCCTATGGCTACACCTTC. Translating it yields CASSQDRQGPYGYTF.